The 11 T cell receptor beta chains below come from one sample, sequenced in a study of type 1 regulatory T cells. TCRdb fed the reads into MiXCR, producing one record per CDR3 protein. The table records some 100,000 distinct CDR3 sequences, 25% to 40% of them present only once. Source material: CD4+ T cells, either the whole sample or a sorted fraction (not recorded which). The source of these receptors is a human donor in good health.

The gene calls are TRBV7-2 and TRBJ1-1; the match to TRBD1 covers 8 bases. This CDR3 has 14 residues. The V and J ends lost 5 bases and 0 bases, in that order; junction bases with no gene match: 2. Germline CDR1 reads SGHTA; CDR2 reads FQGNSA. CDR3 in amino acids: CASSPGQVNTEAFF. The CDR3 region has the DNA TGTGCCAGCAGCCCGGGACAGGTGAACACTGAAGCTTTCTTT.

This clonotype was detected only a few times. The CDR3 sequence: CASSRWEGAQDTQYF. CDR3 in DNA: TGTGCCAGCAGCCGTTGGGAAGGGGCTCAAGATACGCAGTATTTT. V and J are TRBV7-2 and TRBJ2-3, with D maybe TRBD1 (5 bases). CDR1 and CDR2 (germline): SGHTA, FQGNSA. CDR3 size: 15 residues. V lost 5 bases and J 5 bases, leaving 17 bases between the germline ends.

This clonotype was counted only a few times. The chain uses TRBV29-1 and TRBJ2-5; D gene unclear. The CDR3 is 13 amino acids. Germline values: CDR1 SQVTM, CDR2 ANQGSEA. V lost 3 bases and J lost 4, with 12 bases in between. The CDR3 region is CSVEVVPRETQYF. Written as DNA, the CDR3 is TGCAGCGTTGAGGTGGTTCCACGAGAGACCCAGTACTTC.

This chain joins TRBV30 and TRBJ2-5; the D call may be TRBD1 or TRBD2 (6 bases each). Trimming shortened V by 1 base and J by 4 bases, and 10 bases separated the two germline ends. This CDR3 has 13 residues. Germline assignment: CDR1 GTSNPN and CDR2 SVGIG (reference sequence). The CDR3, as DNA: TGTGCCTGGAGTGCGGGGGCCGGAGAGACCCAGTACTTC. Its translation: CAWSAGAGETQYF.

The V and J genes are TRBV5-4 and TRBJ2-7; D perhaps matches TRBD1 (7 bases). The CDR3 length is 14 residues. The germline V gene has CDR1 SGHNT and CDR2 YYREEE (reference sequence). Trimming shortened V by 5 bases and J by 6 bases, and 18 bases separated the two germline ends. The CDR3 region is CASRPGTVGGEQYF. DNA for the CDR3: TGTGCCAGCAGACCCGGGACAGTGGGAGGCGAGCAGTACTTC.

The J gene is TRBJ2-3, the V gene TRBV2; 13 bases match TRBD2. V trimming: 5 bases; J trimming: 4 bases; junction bases outside the gene matches: 3. Per the germline V gene, CDR1 is SNHLY and CDR2 is FYNNEI. This CDR3 is 15 amino acids long. The CDR3 region is CASSPGLAGSDTQYF. The CDR3 DNA follows: TGTGCCAGCAGTCCGGGACTAGCGGGATCAGATACGCAGTATTTT.

This clonotype has only a few counts. This rearrangement joins TRBV10-3 to TRBJ2-4; TRBD1 matches at 9 bases. V lost 0 bases to trimming and J lost 6 bases; unmatched junction nucleotides: 3. This CDR3 has 15 residues. Germline CDR1 reads ENHRY; CDR2 reads SYGVKD. The CDR3: CAISESTGQGNIQYF. Here the CDR3 DNA reads TGTGCCATCAGTGAGTCGACGGGACAGGGAAACATTCAGTACTTC.

This clonotype came up a few times. The chain couples TRBV3-1 to TRBJ1-5; D gene uncertain. Deletions cut 1 base from V and 5 bases from J, with 6 bases between. Looked up from germline, CDR1 is LGHDT and CDR2 is YNNKEL (reference sequence). This CDR3 region has 13 residues. The CDR3 DNA sequence: TGTGCCAGCAGCCAAGCGGCCGATCAGCCCCAGCATTTT. Its protein product is CASSQAADQPQHF. The full variable domain, its missing parts supplied by reference TRBV3-1 and TRBJ1-5, is DTAVSQTPKYLVTQMGNDKSIKCEQNLGHDTMYWYKQDSKKFLKIMFSYNNKELIINETVPNRFSPKSPDKAHLNLHINSLELGDSAVYFCASSQAADQPQHFGDGTRLSIL.

The V gene is TRBV7-2, the J gene TRBJ2-3, with 9 bases aligning to TRBD2. The V gene end was trimmed by 2 bases and the J gene end by 1 base; junction bases not matched to a gene: 7. This CDR3 spans 17 amino acids. Germline CDR1 reads SGHTA; CDR2 reads FQGNSA. The chain's CDR3 is CASSLRAGGLGTDTQYF. CDR3 DNA: TGTGCCAGCAGCTTACGGGCGGGAGGGCTGGGCACAGATACGCAGTATTTT.

This chain links TRBV7-2 with TRBJ2-1, with D possibly being TRBD2 (5 bases). The V and J ends lost 5 bases and 6 bases respectively, with 17 bases between them. Germline values: CDR1 SGHTA, CDR2 FQGNSA. The CDR3 has 15 amino acids. The CDR3 here is CASSPSWGAGNEQFF. CDR3 sequence (DNA): TGTGCCAGCAGCCCCAGTTGGGGTGCGGGCAATGAGCAGTTCTTC.

V and J are TRBV7-9 and TRBJ1-1, with D tentatively TRBD1 (5 bases). Trimming took off 2 bases at V and 0 bases at J, with 16 bases between the two ends. This CDR3 has 17 residues. Germline CDR1 and CDR2: SEHNR and FQNEAQ (reference sequence). The CDR3 spells CASSLIRESNMNTEAFF. For the CDR3, the DNA is TGTGCCAGCAGCTTAATCAGGGAATCGAACATGAACACTGAAGCTTTCTTT. Full variable domain (missing parts from reference TRBV7-9 and TRBJ1-1): DTGVSQNPRHKITKRGQNVTFRCDPISEHNRLYWYRQTLGQGPEFLTYFQNEAQLEKSRLLSDRFSAERPKGSFSTLEIQRTEQGDSAMYLCASSLIRESNMNTEAFFGQGTRLTVV.